The clone carrying this T cell receptor (beta chain) was counted a few times. Its antigen is currently unknown. The junction departs from germline at one end; a sequencing error may be responsible. This sample is part of a study of regulatory T cells in long-lasting Graves disease. Study outcomes and limitations: With some 2,700 shared public clonotypes, persistent patients exceeded new patients, who shared more than 750.

Time point in this sample: newly diagnosed GD, antithyroid drugs for less than 3 months. Following extraction of RNA from PBMCs, that RNA was used to make the TCR library. The CDR3 is made up of 16 amino acids. Germline CDR1 and CDR2: SSHAT and FNYEAQ (reference sequence). With iRepertoire HTBI primers and Arm-PCR of CDR3 regions, TCR beta libraries were built. One entry per CDR3 protein results from TCRdb running MiXCR on the multiplex PCR reads. Here the sample spans 600,000 to 650,000 distinct CDR3 sequences, 15% to 20% being singletons. The sample was also linked to a second study, of T cells in Graves' hyperthyroidism and ophthalmopathy. Per that study: In the first-round RT-PCR of the TCR CDR3, the HTBI primer set was used. Most expanded thyroid clonotypes above 0.001 recurred in blood.

The rearrangement joins TRBV7-7 to TRBJ2-5; the match to TRBD1 covers 10 bases. The material sequenced was peripheral blood mononuclear cells (PBMCs), taken at new diagnosis, from a patient treated with antithyroid drugs. The receptor comes from a woman aged 25 to 39 with Graves disease. CDR3 sequence: CASSRRTGGSGETQYF. CDR3 in DNA: TGTGCTAGCAGCCGCCGGACAGGGGGATCCGGCGAGACCCAGTACTTC.